This TCR beta chain appears in the sequencing data of a study of cytomegalovirus exposure and HLA in healthy donors. Findings and caveats of the study: Researchers counted roughly 150 TCR beta chains as cytomegalovirus-associated. Whilst most TCR sequences proved rare, a subset of public TCRs occurred across many donors. In vitro work confirmed that three CMV-associated chains recognize CMV antigens.

Germline V gives CDR1 LNHNV, CDR2 YYDKDF (reference sequence). The V gene lost 3 bases and the J gene lost 5 bases, with 11 bases spanning the gap. The CDR3 covers 14 residues. Comments on this clone: Its antigen is not identified.

Produced via immunoSEQ multiplex PCR; TCRdb's table is partial and in-frame only. The data contain 95,000 to 150,000 clones, 89% of them singletons. The TCR originated in a woman under 30 in good health and CMV-seronegative. The sequencing input was PBMCs. The chain has TRBV15 and TRBJ2-1, with TRBD2 as a possible D gene (5 bases). Here the CDR3 reads CATSSGELNNEQFF. DNA for the CDR3: TGTGCCACCAGCAGCGGGGAGTTGAACAATGAGCAGTTCTTC.